These 10 T cell receptor beta chains share one sample of origin, sequenced in a study of response to subunit inactivated influenza vaccine. TCRdb re-analysed the RT-PCR reads in MiXCR, keeping a single row per CDR3 protein. The sample has some 800,000 distinct CDR3 sequences; about 20% are singletons. The specimen comprised PBMCs from blood, sampled around 5 days after vaccination. All receptors come from a man aged 50 to 59 who received an inactivated influenza vaccine.

The chain carries TRBV4-3 and TRBJ2-3; 8 bases align to TRBD1. Germline assignment: CDR1 LGHNA and CDR2 YSLEER. J lost 2 bases, V lost 4 bases, and 11 bases had no gene match. The CDR3 has 17 residues. CDR3 in DNA: TGCGCCAGCAGCCCTTACTACGGACAGGGCTACACAGATACGCAGTATTTT. Translated: CASSPYYGQGYTDTQYF.

This clonotype came up a few times. The chain combines TRBV2 with TRBJ2-3, with a tentative D call TRBD2 (6 bases). The CDR3 totals 17 residues. CDR1 SNHLY and CDR2 FYNNEI come from the germline V gene. The germline V and J ends were trimmed by 6 bases and 1 base, with 20 bases remaining between them. CDR3: CASSQRRGPYGTDTQYF. Written as DNA, the CDR3 is TGTGCCAGCAGCCAAAGGCGGGGCCCCTATGGCACAGATACGCAGTATTTT.

This rearrangement joins TRBV7-9 to TRBJ2-5; D ambiguous. The CDR3 length is 14 residues. The ends were cut back, 1 base at V and 5 bases at J, with 11 bases in the middle. Germline V lookup: CDR1 SEHNR, CDR2 FQNEAQ (reference sequence). CDR3 nucleotides: TGTGCCAGCAGCTTAGTTTTCGCGCACGAGACCCAGTACTTC. This encodes CASSLVFAHETQYF.

V usage is TRBV18 and J usage is TRBJ1-2; weak D call: TRBD1 (5 bases). With 0 bases removed from V and 9 bases from J, the gap between germline ends came to 20 bases. This CDR3 is 16 amino acids long. Germline values: CDR1 KGHSH, CDR2 LQKENI. The CDR3 region is CASSPPRGGDRLRYTF. Written as DNA, the CDR3 is TGTGCCAGCTCACCACCCCGCGGGGGGGACCGCTTGCGCTACACCTTC.

This clonotype has a handful of counts. The V gene is TRBV5-5, the J gene TRBJ1-5; 8 nucleotides match TRBD1. J was trimmed by 4 bases and V by 2 bases; bases with no gene match: 5. Germline V gene sequence: CDR1 SGHKS, CDR2 YYEKEE (reference sequence). This CDR3 is built from 15 residues. DNA of the CDR3: TGTGCCAGCAGCTTTGCAGGGGGCTATAATCAGCCCCAGCATTTT. It codes for CASSFAGGYNQPQHF.

The V call is TRBV2, the J call TRBJ2-5; 10 nucleotides line up with TRBD2. Germline V gene data show CDR1 as SNHLY and CDR2 as FYNNEI. V lost 6 bases to trimming and J lost 0 bases; unmatched junction nucleotides: 7. The CDR3 runs to 16 residues. This CDR3 reads CASRRGSGRDQETQYF. CDR3 nucleotide sequence: TGTGCCAGCAGGAGGGGCAGCGGGAGGGACCAAGAGACCCAGTACTTC.

V gene TRBV21-1 combines with J gene TRBJ2-7; the D call in the table, TRBD1, was not verified against the DNA. TRBV21-1 is deemed a pseudogene. The CDR3 loop spans 14 amino acids. CDR3 sequence: CASTIRDRDYEQYF. CDR3 nucleotide sequence: TGTGCCAGCACCATCCGGGACAGAGACTACGAGCAGTACTTC.

The genes are TRBV5-6 and TRBJ2-1; TRBD1 is a possible D gene (6 bases). The CDR3 consists of 11 residues. The ends were cut back, 4 bases at V and 14 bases at J, with 13 bases in the middle. CDR1 and CDR2 from the germline V gene are SGHDT and YYEEEE. CDR3 nucleotides: TGTGCCAGCAGCCGGACGAGACAGGAGTTCTTC. Translation: CASSRTRQEFF.

The sample holds a few counts of this clonotype. This chain links TRBV6-1 with TRBJ2-5; no clear D gene. The CDR3 consists of 13 residues. Germline V gene sequence: CDR1 MNHNS, CDR2 SASEGT. Trimming cost V 4 bases and J 8 bases, with 14 bases left between them. The DNA of the CDR3 is TGTGCCAGCAGTGGGCAACCGCAGAGCACCCAGTACTTC. Translating gives CASSGQPQSTQYF.

This clonotype has ten or more counts. This rearrangement joins TRBV12-3 or TRBV12-4 to TRBJ2-1; D is uncertain. Trimming shortened V by 6 bases and J by 8 bases, and 17 bases separated the two germline ends. The CDR3 has 14 amino acids. CDR3 sequence (DNA): TGTGCCAGCAGCCTTTACGGGCCTCTACATGAGCAGTTCTTC. Protein sequence: CASSLYGPLHEQFF.